The T cell receptor beta chain described here comes from a study of cytomegalovirus exposure and HLA in healthy donors. In the study overall: Unique TCRs from HLA-typed donors, roughly 89 million of them, were held in an early data release. The study, taken as a whole, reports: Through in vitro validation, three CMV-associated chains were shown to be specific for CMV antigens. Analysis was carried out at a later point, and it linked a missense DCLRE1C variant to TCR beta V- and J-gene trimming.

Comment on this clone: Its cognate antigen is unknown.

There are 13 residues in the CDR3. The V gene end was trimmed by 10 bases and the J gene end by 0 bases; junction bases not matched to a gene: 1. Germline V gene lookup returns CDR1 MNHEY and CDR2 SVGAGI. In the PCR, 60 Vbeta and 13 Jbeta primers were used. The data were produced by immunoSEQ multiplex PCR, yet TCRdb's version contains in-frame clones alone and is incomplete. The sample lists about 86,000 clones, about 70% occurring once. The chain couples TRBV6-5 to TRBJ2-2, with TRBD1 matching over 8 bases. The clonotype originates from a man between 60 and 75 years old in good health and CMV-seronegative. The sequencing input was PBMCs. As DNA, the CDR3 is TGTGCCACGGACAGGGCGAACACCGGGGAGCTGTTTTTT. This sequence encodes CATDRANTGELFF.